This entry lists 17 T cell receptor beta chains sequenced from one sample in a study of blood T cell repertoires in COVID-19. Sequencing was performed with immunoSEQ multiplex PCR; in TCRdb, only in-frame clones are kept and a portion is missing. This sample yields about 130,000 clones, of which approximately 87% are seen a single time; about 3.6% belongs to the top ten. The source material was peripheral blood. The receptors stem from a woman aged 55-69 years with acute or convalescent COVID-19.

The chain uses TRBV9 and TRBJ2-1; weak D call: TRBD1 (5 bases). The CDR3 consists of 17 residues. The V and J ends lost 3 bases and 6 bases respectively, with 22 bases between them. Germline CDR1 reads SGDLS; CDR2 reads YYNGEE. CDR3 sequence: CASSGALQVKRGNEQFF. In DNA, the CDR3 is TGTGCCAGCAGCGGCGCGTTACAGGTAAAAAGGGGCAATGAGCAGTTCTTC.

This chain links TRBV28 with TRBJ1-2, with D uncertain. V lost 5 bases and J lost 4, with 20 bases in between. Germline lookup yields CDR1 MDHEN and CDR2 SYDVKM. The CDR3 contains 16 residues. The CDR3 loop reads CASSAPPGGLLYGYTF. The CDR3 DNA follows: TGTGCCAGCAGTGCCCCCCCTGGTGGGCTACTCTATGGCTACACCTTC.

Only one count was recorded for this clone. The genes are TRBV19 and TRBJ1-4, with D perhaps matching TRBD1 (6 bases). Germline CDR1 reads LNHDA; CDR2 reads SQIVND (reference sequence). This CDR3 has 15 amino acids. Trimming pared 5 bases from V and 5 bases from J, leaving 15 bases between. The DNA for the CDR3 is TGTGCCAGTAGTGGGGCCGGACAGAAAAATGAAAAACTGTTTTTT. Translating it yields CASSGAGQKNEKLFF.

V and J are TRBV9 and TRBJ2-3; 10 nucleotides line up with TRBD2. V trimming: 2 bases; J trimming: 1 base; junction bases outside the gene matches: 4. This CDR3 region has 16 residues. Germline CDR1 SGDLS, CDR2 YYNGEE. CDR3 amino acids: CASSVTSGAGTDTQYF. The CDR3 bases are TGTGCCAGCAGCGTTACTAGCGGGGCCGGCACAGATACGCAGTATTTT.

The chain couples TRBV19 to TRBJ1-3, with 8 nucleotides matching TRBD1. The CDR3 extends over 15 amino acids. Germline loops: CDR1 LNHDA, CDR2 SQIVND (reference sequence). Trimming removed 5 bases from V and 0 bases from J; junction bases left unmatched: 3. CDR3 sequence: CASSRTGSSGNTIYF. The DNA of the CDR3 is TGTGCCAGTAGTCGGACAGGGAGCTCTGGAAACACCATATATTTT.

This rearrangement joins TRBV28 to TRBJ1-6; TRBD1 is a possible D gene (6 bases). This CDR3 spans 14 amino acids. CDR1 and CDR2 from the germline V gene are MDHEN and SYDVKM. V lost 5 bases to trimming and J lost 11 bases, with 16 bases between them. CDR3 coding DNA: TGTGCCAGCAGTGCCCAACGACAGGTAGCACCCCTCCACTTT. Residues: CASSAQRQVAPLHF.

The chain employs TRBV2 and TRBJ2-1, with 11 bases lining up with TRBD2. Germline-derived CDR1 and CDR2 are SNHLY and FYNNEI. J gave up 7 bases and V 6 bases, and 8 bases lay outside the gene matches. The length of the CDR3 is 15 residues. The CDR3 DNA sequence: TGTGCCAGCAGCCTGACTAGCGGGAATGGAAATGAGCAGTTCTTC. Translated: CASSLTSGNGNEQFF.

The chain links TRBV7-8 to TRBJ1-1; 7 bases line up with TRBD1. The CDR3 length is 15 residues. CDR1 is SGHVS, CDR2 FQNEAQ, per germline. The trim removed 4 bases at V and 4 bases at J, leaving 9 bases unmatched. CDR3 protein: CASSSMTGWVTEAFF. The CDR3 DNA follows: TGTGCCAGCAGCTCGATGACAGGGTGGGTCACTGAAGCTTTCTTT. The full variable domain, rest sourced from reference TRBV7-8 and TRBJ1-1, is GAGVSQSPRYKVAKRGQDVALRCDPISGHVSLFWYQQALGQGPEFLTYFQNEAQLDKSGLPSDRFFAERPEGSVSTLKIQRTQQEDSAVYLCASSSMTGWVTEAFFGQGTRLTVV.

CDR3 coding DNA: TGTGCCTGGAGTACCGGGACAGGGGGCGGGCTTTATGGCTACACCTTC. This gives the protein CAWSTGTGGGLYGYTF. The chain recombines TRBV30 with TRBJ1-2; 12 nucleotides align to TRBD1. The junction had 9 bases not matched to a gene; V was cut back by 2 bases and J by 5 bases. Germline CDR1 reads GTSNPN; CDR2 reads SVGIG (reference sequence). The CDR3 has 16 amino acids.

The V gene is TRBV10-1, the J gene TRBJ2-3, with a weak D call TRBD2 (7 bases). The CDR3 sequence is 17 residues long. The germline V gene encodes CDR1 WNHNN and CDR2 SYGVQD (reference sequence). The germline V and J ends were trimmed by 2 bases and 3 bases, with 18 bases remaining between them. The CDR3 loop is CASSERFPGEGTDTQYF. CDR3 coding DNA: TGCGCCAGCAGTGAGCGGTTCCCAGGGGAGGGTACAGATACGCAGTATTTT.

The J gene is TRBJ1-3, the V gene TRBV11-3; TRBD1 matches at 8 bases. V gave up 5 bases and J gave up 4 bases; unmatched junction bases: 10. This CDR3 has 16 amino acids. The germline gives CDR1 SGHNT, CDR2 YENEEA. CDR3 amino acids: CASSRRTGPGGNTIYF. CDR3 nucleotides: TGTGCCAGCAGCCGACGGACAGGGCCAGGAGGAAACACCATATATTTT. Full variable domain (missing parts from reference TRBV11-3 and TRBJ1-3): EAGVVQSPRYKIIEKKQPVAFWCNPISGHNTLYWYLQNLGQGPELLIRYENEEAVDDSQLPKDRFSAERLKGVDSTLKIQPAELGDSAVYLCASSRRTGPGGNTIYFGEGSWLTVV.

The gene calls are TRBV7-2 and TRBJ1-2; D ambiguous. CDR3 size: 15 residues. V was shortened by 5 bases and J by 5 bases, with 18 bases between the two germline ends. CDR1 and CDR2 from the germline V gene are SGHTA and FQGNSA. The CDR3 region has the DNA TGTGCCAGCAGCCTCCGGTTTCGGAGGGCTTATGGCTACACCTTC. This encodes CASSLRFRRAYGYTF.

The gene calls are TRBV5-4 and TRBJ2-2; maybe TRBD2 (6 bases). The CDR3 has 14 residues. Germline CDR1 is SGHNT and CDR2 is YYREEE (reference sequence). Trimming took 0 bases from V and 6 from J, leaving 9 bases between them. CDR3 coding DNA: TGTGCCAGCAGCTTGGTGGGGGGATCCGGGGAGCTGTTTTTT. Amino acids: CASSLVGGSGELFF. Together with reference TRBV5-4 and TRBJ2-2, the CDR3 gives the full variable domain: ETGVTQSPTHLIKTRGQQVTLRCSSQSGHNTVSWYQQALGQGPQFIFQYYREEENGRGNFPPRFSGLQFPNYSSELNVNALELDDSALYLCASSLVGGSGELFFGEGSRLTVL.

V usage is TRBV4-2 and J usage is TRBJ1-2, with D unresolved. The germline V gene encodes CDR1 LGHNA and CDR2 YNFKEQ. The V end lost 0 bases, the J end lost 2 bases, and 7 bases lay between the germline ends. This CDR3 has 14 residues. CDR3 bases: TGTGCCAGCAGCCAAGATCTGTCGAACTATGGCTACACCTTC. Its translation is CASSQDLSNYGYTF.

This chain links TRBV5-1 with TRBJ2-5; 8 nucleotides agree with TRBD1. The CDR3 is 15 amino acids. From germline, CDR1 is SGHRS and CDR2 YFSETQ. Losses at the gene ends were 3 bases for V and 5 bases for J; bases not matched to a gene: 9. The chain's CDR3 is CASSWSGGEEETQYF. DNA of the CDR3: TGCGCCAGCAGCTGGTCAGGGGGCGAGGAGGAGACCCAGTACTTC.

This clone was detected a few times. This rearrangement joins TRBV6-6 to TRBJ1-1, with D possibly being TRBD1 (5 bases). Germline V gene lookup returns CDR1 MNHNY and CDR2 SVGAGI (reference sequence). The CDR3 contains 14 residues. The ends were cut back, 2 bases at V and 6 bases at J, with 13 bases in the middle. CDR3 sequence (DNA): TGTGCCAGCAGTTACCCGGAGGGGCAGGCTGAAGCTTTCTTT. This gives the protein CASSYPEGQAEAFF.

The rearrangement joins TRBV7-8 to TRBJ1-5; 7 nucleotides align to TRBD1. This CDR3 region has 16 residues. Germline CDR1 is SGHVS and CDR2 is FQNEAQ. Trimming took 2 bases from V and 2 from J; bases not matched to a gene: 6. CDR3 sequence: CASSLTRQGGNQPQHF. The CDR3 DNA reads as TGTGCCAGCAGCTTAACCCGACAGGGTGGCAATCAGCCCCAGCATTTT. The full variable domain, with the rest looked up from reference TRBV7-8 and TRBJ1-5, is GAGVSQSPRYKVAKRGQDVALRCDPISGHVSLFWYQQALGQGPEFLTYFQNEAQLDKSGLPSDRFFAERPEGSVSTLKIQRTQQEDSAVYLCASSLTRQGGNQPQHFGDGTRLSIL.